Described below is a single T cell receptor (beta chain) sequence and its context. The antigen remains undetermined. The record originates from a study of T cell repertoires in cytomegalovirus infection. On the study more broadly: Recently identified HLA-C-restricted CMV epitopes and well-studied HLA-B-restricted CMV epitopes were used by the study. Carrying CMV and the relevant HLA type showed in public TCR beta signatures. Study-wide results and caveats: HLA-C-restricted, CMV-specific TCR beta clonotypes were dominant ex vivo. Summed frequency of public TCR beta families distinguished CMV carriers with the relevant HLA.

This CDR3 is built from 14 residues. Germline CDR1 is MRHNA and CDR2 is SNTAGT. J gave up 8 bases and V 4 bases, and 7 bases lay outside the gene matches. One entry per CDR3 protein results from TCRdb running MiXCR on the reads. Here the sample spans some 480,000 distinct CDR3 sequences, 30% to 40% being singletons. The chain is built from TRBV6-4 and TRBJ2-1, with 8 bases lining up with TRBD2. The receptor was derived from a human donor in good health (CMV status not recorded). Some clones in this sample may be carry-over from other donors' samples. The material sequenced was cultured PBMCs, taken from culture after CMV antigen stimulation. CDR3 nucleotides: TGTGCCAGCAGTGTAAGCGGGGGAGGCGATGAGCAGTTCTTC. Its translation is CASSVSGGGDEQFF.